This is a list of T cell receptor beta chains from one sample in a study of tumor-infiltrating lymphocytes in localized non-small cell lung cancer. Repertoires were generated with immunoSEQ multiplex PCR, while TCRdb's copy carries only in-frame clones and drops some. The repertoire holds some 6,700 clones, roughly 70% seen once, with 12% in the top ten. Sequenced: lung tumor tissue. These receptors came from a human donor with non-small cell lung cancer. Both conserved end residues are part of each CDR3. The D gene is left open where the match is weak. Only some rows state a clone size, as once, few, many or a class for expanded clones.

d_gene	v_gene	abundance	j_gene	CDR3nt	CDR3aa
-	TRBV30	few	TRBJ2-4	TGTGCCTGGAGCCCCGGTACACAGGGTGGCATTCAGTACTTC	CAWSPGTQGGIQYF
-	TRBV18	-	TRBJ2-6	TGTGCCAGCTCACCACCCTTCTCAGTAGGCGGGGTCGGGGCCAACGTCCTGACTTTC	CASSPPFSVGGVGANVLTF
-	TRBV18	-	TRBJ2-4	TGTGCCAGCTCCCCGGTCCCACGGGAAAACATTCAGTACTTC	CASSPVPRENIQYF
-	TRBV7-2	-	TRBJ2-1	TGTGCCAGCAGCTTAGCGCCAGCCTCCTACAATGAGCAGTTCTTC	CASSLAPASYNEQFF
TRBD1	TRBV7-9	once	TRBJ2-7	TGTGCCAGCAGACCCCCGGGACAGGCGTCCCACGAGCAGTACTTC	CASRPPGQASHEQYF
TRBD2	TRBV19	-	TRBJ2-1	TGTGCCAGTAGGGGACTAGCGGGAGGGGGTAATGAGCAGTTCTTC	CASRGLAGGGNEQFF
TRBD1	TRBV6-5	once	TRBJ1-1	TGTGCCAGCAGTTACGGACAGGGGATCCTACGGACTGAAGCTTTCTTT	CASSYGQGILRTEAFF
TRBD1	TRBV30	once	TRBJ2-1	TGTGCCTGGACCCCCTGGACAGGGACAAATGAGCAGTTCTTC	CAWTPWTGTNEQFF
-	TRBV5-4	-	TRBJ1-4	TGTGCCAGCAGCTTATTTCCAGGGGAAAAACTGTTTTTT	CASSLFPGEKLFF
-	TRBV11-1	once	TRBJ2-6	TGTGCCAGCAGCTCATTGGGCGCCGGGGCCAACGTCCTGACTTTC	CASSSLGAGANVLTF
TRBD1	TRBV19	-	TRBJ2-7	TGTGCCAGTAGTATAGCGGGGACAGGGGGCCGCCGCGAGCAGTACTTC	CASSIAGTGGRREQYF
TRBD1	TRBV28	-	TRBJ2-1	TGTGCCAGCACCAAGAACAGGGGCCCTCTCTCCTACAATGAGCAGTTCTTC	CASTKNRGPLSYNEQFF
-	TRBV6-4	-	TRBJ2-2	TGTGCCAGCAGTGACTCAGCTGGGGGGAACGGGGAGCTGTTTTTT	CASSDSAGGNGELFF
-	TRBV4-1	once	TRBJ1-4	TGCGCCAGCACAACACCAACTAATGAAAAACTGTTTTTT	CASTTPTNEKLFF
-	TRBV30	-	TRBJ1-1	TGTGCCTGGAGTCGTCGGGGGGGGGCAGTAACTGAAGCTTTCTTT	CAWSRRGGAVTEAFF
-	TRBV5-6	-	TRBJ1-1	TGTGCCAGCAGCTTGGACAGTAGAACTGAAGCTTTCTTT	CASSLDSRTEAFF
-	TRBV6-6	-	TRBJ2-7	TGTGCCAGCAGTTTTGCGGGACGGACCTACGAGCAGTACTTC	CASSFAGRTYEQYF
-	TRBV15	-	TRBJ2-5	TGTGCCACCAGCAGAGATCTCGATATACAAGAGACCCAGTACTTC	CATSRDLDIQETQYF
TRBD1	TRBV5-1	few	TRBJ2-7	TGCGCCAGCAGCTTGGCCGGGACAGGAACCTACGAGCAGTACTTC	CASSLAGTGTYEQYF
-	TRBV7-9	-	TRBJ1-3	TGTGCCAGCAGCCCCCCGGGAAACACCATATATTTT	CASSPPGNTIYF
TRBD2	TRBV19	-	TRBJ2-2	TGTGCCAGTAGGAAGTGGGAGGGATCGAACACCGGGGAGCTGTTTTTT	CASRKWEGSNTGELFF
TRBD1	TRBV7-9	-	TRBJ1-2	TGTGCCAGCAGCCCGGACAGGAACTATGGCTACACCTTC	CASSPDRNYGYTF